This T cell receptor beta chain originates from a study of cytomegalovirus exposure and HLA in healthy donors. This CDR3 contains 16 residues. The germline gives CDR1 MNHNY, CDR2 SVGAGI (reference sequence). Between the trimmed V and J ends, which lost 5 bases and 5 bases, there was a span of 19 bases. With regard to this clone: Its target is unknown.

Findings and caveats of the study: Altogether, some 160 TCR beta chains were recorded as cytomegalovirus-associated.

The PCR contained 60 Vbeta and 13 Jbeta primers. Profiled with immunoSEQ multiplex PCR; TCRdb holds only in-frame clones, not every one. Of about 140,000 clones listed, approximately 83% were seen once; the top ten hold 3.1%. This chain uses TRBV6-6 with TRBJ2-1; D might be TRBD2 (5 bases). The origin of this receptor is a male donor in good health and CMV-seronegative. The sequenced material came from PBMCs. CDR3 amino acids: CASSRDPQRPNNEQFF. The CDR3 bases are TGTGCCAGCAGTCGAGACCCCCAGCGGCCCAACAATGAGCAGTTCTTC.